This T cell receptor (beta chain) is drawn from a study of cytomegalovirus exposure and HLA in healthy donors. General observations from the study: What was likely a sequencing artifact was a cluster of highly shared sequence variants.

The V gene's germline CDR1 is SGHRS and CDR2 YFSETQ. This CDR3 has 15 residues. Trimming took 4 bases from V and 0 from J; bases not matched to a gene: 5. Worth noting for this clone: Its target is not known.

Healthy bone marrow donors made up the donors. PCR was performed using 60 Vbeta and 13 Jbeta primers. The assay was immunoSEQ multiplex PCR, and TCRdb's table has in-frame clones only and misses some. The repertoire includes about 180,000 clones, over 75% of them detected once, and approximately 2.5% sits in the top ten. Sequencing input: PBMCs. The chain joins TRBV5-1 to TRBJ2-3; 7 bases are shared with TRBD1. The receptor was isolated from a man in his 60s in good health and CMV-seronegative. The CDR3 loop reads CASSATGASTDTQYF. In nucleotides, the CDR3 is TGCGCCAGCAGCGCTACAGGGGCTAGCACAGATACGCAGTATTTT.